What follows is one TCR beta chain and its context. Its antigen is not yet known. The sample holds no much larger clone one base away, and base qualities are not on file. The sample belongs to a study of persistence of HIV-infected CD4 T cells (dated by TCRdb to the early 2020s). General notes on the study: The median time the participants had spent on suppressive ART was 7 to 9 years. Peripheral blood samples of up to about 200 mL were collected at multiple time points, except for a couple of participants, who underwent leukapheresis at a single time point. Anti-CD3/anti-CD28 stimulation activated a higher proportion of cells, with a lower memory fraction, than antigen stimulation. The study isolated CMV- and HIV-1 Gag-responding CD4+ T cells from ART-treated individuals to examine antigen-driven clonal expansion of HIV-1-infected cells. Proviral sequencing was used to assess clonality among infected cells, whereas TCRbeta sequencing gauged the clonality of all cells within each sorted population. Cross-participant TCR cluster analysis included 8 participants for CMV and six or seven participants for Gag. Study-wide conclusions, independent of this receptor: Significantly lower TCRbeta richness was observed in CMV- and Gag-responding cells than in anti-CD3/anti-CD28-responding cells, and higher oligoclonality was observed in CMV-responding cells than in CD3/CD28-stimulated and Gag-responding cells. Within the same sorted populations, how oligoclonal the TCRs were correlated with how oligoclonal the proviruses were. Only a small number of individuals took part in the study, and the range of antigens tested was limited. Bulk TCR analyses could not be limited to the rare CMV-responding cells that actually contained HIV-1 proviruses. Antigen-responding cells were enriched for expanded CDR3beta sequences that were degenerate, which suggests that CD4+ responses to CMV and Gag underwent convergent selection.

CDR1 MNHEY and CDR2 SMNVEV were looked up in the germline V gene (reference sequence). Including cysteine and phenylalanine, the CDR3 has 15 amino acids. Only the CDR3 DNA is retained, 45 bases long and in frame from the first base. Trimming removed 5 bases from V and 4 bases from J, leaving 17 bases between the germline ends. The intended sense of this specimen's treatment or condition label: suppressive antiretroviral therapy. As a nonspecific positive control representing the CD4+ T cell repertoire, cells were stimulated with anti-CD3/anti-CD28 magnetic beads. Responding CD4+ T cells were sorted by upregulation of both CD40 ligand and CD69. Participants were HIV-1-infected adults who started suppressive ART during chronic infection. For at least 4 years, the participants' plasma HIV-1 RNA had been undetectable, below 50 copies/mL. To be included, participants needed a CD4+ T cell count above 400 cells/uL and a positive CMV serology. Before stimulation, PBMCs were isolated using density centrifugation and then depleted of CD8+ T cells. For 18 hours, the CD8-depleted PBMCs were stimulated with anti-CD28/CD49d costimulation, a CD40-blocking antibody, and enfuvirtide to prevent new infections. Sorting was done on either a Beckman Coulter MoFlo Legacy or an XDP sorter, and propidium iodide was used to exclude dead cells. For samples with more than one million cells, genomic DNA was extracted with the QIAamp DNA Mini Kit, and for all other samples the Quick-DNA Microprep Kit was used.

TCRbeta repertoires were sequenced from genomic DNA with the immunoSEQ hsTCRB assay version 4 in survey mode. For TCRbeta sequencing, genomic DNA was diluted to about 9.1 ng/uL, and up to 1 ug was used per sample. Under the source paper's analysis protocol: TCRbeta data analysis was done in ImmunoSeq Analyzer 3.0, and diversity was calculated on productive nucleotide rearrangements. Using the Immunarch R package, the improved Chao index served to estimate lower-bound TCR diversity and the Gini coefficient served to estimate clonality. Nucleotide rearrangements that differed but encoded the same CDR3beta amino acid sequence were counted as separate clonotypes. TCRbeta sequences significantly enriched in antigen-responding cells relative to anti-CD3/anti-CD28-activated cells were identified by differential abundance analysis. TCRs were clustered by predicted peptide-MHC specificity with GLIPH2, both within individual participants and across merged participant data sets. TCRdb took over this immuneACCESS table, retaining in-frame rearrangements with V and J assigned. Such tables are incomplete; in checked studies, under half of the missing clones stem from an unresolved V gene, and the remainder is unexplained. Clone size and V and J calls were adopted from that table, with D and trimming inferred from the DNA. For this sample the table gives roughly 35,000 clones, of which roughly 86% were detected only once. The ten largest clonotypes hold under 1.5% of the sample.

This sample comprised CD4+ T cells sorted from PBMCs after approximately 19-hour stimulation, obtained from a patient who received antiretroviral therapy. The cell subset or site label here, explained by the study, means: CD40L+CD69+ CD4 T cells responding to anti-CD3/anti-CD28 beads, representing the overall repertoire. The sequence derives from an adult man with HIV who was CMV-seropositive. This receptor chain uses TRBV27 and TRBJ1-2; the D gene is perhaps TRBD1, from 6 matching bases. The bases read TGTGCCAGCAGTGCCGACAGGCTAGTCATCTATGGCTACACCTTC. Its product reads: CASSADRLVIYGYTF.